The 9 T cell receptor beta chains below come from one sample, sequenced in a study of identical twins. TCRdb reanalysed the 5' RACE reads using MiXCR and keeps one entry per CDR3 protein. The sample holds 280,000 or so distinct CDR3 sequences, about 8.3% seen once. These sequences were also reported in another study, on yellow fever vaccine responses in identical twins.

The specimen was memory (CD45RO+) T cells sorted from blood. These receptors were taken from a woman younger than 30 in good health.

This clonotype appeared many times. The rearrangement uses TRBV20-1 and TRBJ1-5; D not certain. Trimming left V 1 base short and J 7 bases short, with 8 bases between. Germline CDR1 DFQATT, CDR2 SNEGSKA (reference sequence). The length of the CDR3 is 12 residues. CDR3 sequence: CSARGKDQPQHF. The CDR3 nucleotides read TGCAGTGCTAGAGGGAAGGACCAGCCCCAGCATTTT.

This clonotype came up a few times. The rearrangement links TRBV18 to TRBJ2-1; 8 bases are shared with TRBD2. Losses at the gene ends were 5 bases for V and 9 bases for J; bases not matched to a gene: 12. CDR1 and CDR2 (germline): KGHSH, LQKENI. The CDR3 runs to 15 residues. The CDR3 loop is CASSSGEAGVSEQFF. For the CDR3, the DNA is TGTGCCAGCTCATCCGGGGAAGCGGGAGTGAGTGAGCAGTTCTTC.

This clonotype was found a few times. J is TRBJ2-1 and V is TRBV27, with unresolved D. The V end lost 3 bases, the J end lost 2 bases, and 8 bases lay between the germline ends. The germline CDR1 and CDR2 sequences are MNHEY and SMNVEV (reference sequence). The CDR3 runs to 14 residues. The CDR3 here is CASSFLAPYNEQFF. CDR3 DNA: TGTGCCAGCAGTTTCCTGGCACCCTACAATGAGCAGTTCTTC.

Many counts were recorded for this clonotype. The chain carries TRBV9 and TRBJ2-3; TRBD2 matches at 12 bases. The V gene end was trimmed by 4 bases and the J gene end by 2 bases; junction bases not matched to a gene: 5. The CDR3 runs to 16 residues. CDR1 and CDR2 (germline): SGDLS, YYNGEE. Here the CDR3 DNA reads TGTGCCAGCAGCACAGGACTAGCGGGGACCACAGATACGCAGTATTTT. The encoded protein is CASSTGLAGTTDTQYF. Together with reference TRBV9 and TRBJ2-3, the CDR3 gives the full variable domain: DSGVTQTPKHLITATGQRVTLRCSPRSGDLSVYWYQQSLDQGLQFLIQYYNGEERAKGNILERFSAQQFPDLHSELNLSSLELGDSALYFCASSTGLAGTTDTQYFGPGTRLTVL.

This clonotype appeared many times. The chain employs TRBV20-1 and TRBJ2-1, with a tentative D call TRBD2 (6 bases). The V gene's germline CDR1 is DFQATT and CDR2 SNEGSKA (reference sequence). Trimming took off 6 bases at V and 8 bases at J, with 20 bases between the two ends. The CDR3 consists of 14 residues. The DNA for the CDR3 is TGCAGTGCCTTCCTCAGGGACTTCTTCGATGAGCAGTTCTTC. Amino acids: CSAFLRDFFDEQFF.

This clonotype was seen at least ten times. This chain uses TRBV6-1 with TRBJ1-1; a weak D match, TRBD1 (5 bases). The germline V gene encodes CDR1 MNHNS and CDR2 SASEGT. The V end was cut by 5 bases, the J end by 1 base, with 11 bases between. The CDR3 is made up of 14 amino acids. The CDR3 DNA sequence: TGTGCCAGCAGTCCGGAGGGGTGGAACACTGAAGCTTTCTTT. This sequence encodes CASSPEGWNTEAFF.

J is TRBJ2-7 and V is TRBV28, with a possible D match to TRBD1 (5 bases). Germline CDR1 is MDHEN and CDR2 is SYDVKM. This CDR3 spans 12 amino acids. The V end lost 5 bases, the J end lost 5 bases, and 10 bases lay between the germline ends. CDR3 nucleotides: TGTGCCAGCAGTGCCATCAGGGACGAGCAGTACTTC. Encoded protein: CASSAIRDEQYF.

This clonotype occurred many times. The chain joins TRBV6-2 or TRBV6-3 to TRBJ2-2; maybe TRBD2 (5 bases). Trimming left V 7 bases short and J 6 bases short, with 15 bases between. This CDR3 comprises 14 residues. The germline V gene encodes CDR1 MNHEY and CDR2 SVGEGT. The CDR3 region is CASNLALEAGELFF. CDR3 bases: TGTGCCAGCAACCTCGCACTAGAAGCCGGGGAGCTGTTTTTT.

The CDR3 loop is CASRRTYGYTF. CDR3 sequence (DNA): TGTGCCAGCAGGCGGACCTATGGCTACACCTTC. The V and J genes are TRBV28 and TRBJ1-2; the D is unclear. From germline, CDR1 is MDHEN and CDR2 SYDVKM. V gave up 6 bases and J gave up 4 bases, with 6 bases separating them. This CDR3 is built from 11 residues.